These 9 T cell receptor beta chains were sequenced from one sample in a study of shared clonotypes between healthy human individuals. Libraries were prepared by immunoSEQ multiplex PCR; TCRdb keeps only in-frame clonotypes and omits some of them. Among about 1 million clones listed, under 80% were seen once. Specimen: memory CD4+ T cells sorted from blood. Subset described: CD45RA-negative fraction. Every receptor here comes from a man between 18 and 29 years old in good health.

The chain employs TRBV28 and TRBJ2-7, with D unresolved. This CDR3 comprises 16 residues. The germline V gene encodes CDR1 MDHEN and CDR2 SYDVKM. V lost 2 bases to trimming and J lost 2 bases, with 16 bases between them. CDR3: CASSLRRNVLTYEQYF. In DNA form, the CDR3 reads TGTGCCAGCAGTTTACGTCGAAACGTACTGACCTACGAGCAGTACTTC.

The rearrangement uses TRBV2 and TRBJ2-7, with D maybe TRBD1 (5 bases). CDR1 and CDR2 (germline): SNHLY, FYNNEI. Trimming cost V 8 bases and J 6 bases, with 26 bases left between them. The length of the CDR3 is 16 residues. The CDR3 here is CASGNRNLLTRAEQYF. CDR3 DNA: TGTGCCAGCGGAAACAGGAACCTACTAACAAGGGCCGAGCAGTACTTC.

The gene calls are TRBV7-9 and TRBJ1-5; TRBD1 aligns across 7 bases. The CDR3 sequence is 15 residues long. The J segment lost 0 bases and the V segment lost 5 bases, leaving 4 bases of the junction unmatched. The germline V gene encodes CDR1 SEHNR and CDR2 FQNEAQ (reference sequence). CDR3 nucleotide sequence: TGTGCCAGCAGCCCGGGGGACAGTAGCAATCAGCCCCAGCATTTT. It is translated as CASSPGDSSNQPQHF.

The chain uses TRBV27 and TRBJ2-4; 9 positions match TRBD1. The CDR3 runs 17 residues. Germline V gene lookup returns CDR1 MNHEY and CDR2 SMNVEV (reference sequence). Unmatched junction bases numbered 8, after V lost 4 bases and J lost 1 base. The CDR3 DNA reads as TGTGCCAGCAGTTCATCCGGGACAGGGAGGGCCAAAAACATTCAGTACTTC. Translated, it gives CASSSSGTGRAKNIQYF.

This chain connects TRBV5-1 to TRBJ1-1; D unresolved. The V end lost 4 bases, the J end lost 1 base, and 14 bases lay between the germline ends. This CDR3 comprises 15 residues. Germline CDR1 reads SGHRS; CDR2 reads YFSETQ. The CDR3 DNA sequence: TGCGCCAGCAGCCCCTTATCGACGGGGAACACTGAAGCTTTCTTT. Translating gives CASSPLSTGNTEAFF.

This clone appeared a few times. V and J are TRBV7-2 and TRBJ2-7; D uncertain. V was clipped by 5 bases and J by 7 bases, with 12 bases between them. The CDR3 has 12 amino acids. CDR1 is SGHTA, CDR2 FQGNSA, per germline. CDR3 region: CASSTTRVEQYF. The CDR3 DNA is TGTGCCAGCAGCACGACTCGGGTTGAGCAGTACTTC.

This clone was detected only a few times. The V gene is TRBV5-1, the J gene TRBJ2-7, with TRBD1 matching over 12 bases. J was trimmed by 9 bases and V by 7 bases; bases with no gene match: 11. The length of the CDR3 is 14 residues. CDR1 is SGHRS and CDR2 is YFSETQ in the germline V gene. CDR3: CASGTGTGGLGQYF. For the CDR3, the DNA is TGCGCCAGCGGAACCGGGACAGGGGGCTTAGGGCAGTACTTC.

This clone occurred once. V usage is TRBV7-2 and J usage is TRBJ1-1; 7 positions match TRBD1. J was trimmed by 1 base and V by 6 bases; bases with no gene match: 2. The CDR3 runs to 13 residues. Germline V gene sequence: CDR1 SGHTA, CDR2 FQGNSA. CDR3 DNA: TGTGCCAGCAGGCGACAGGGGAACACTGAAGCTTTCTTT. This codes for CASRRQGNTEAFF. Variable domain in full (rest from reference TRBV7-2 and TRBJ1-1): GAGVSQSPSNKVTEKGKDVELRCDPISGHTALYWYRQSLGQGLEFLIYFQGNSAPDKSGLPSDRFSAERTGGSVSTLTIQRTQQEDSAVYLCASRRQGNTEAFFGQGTRLTVV.

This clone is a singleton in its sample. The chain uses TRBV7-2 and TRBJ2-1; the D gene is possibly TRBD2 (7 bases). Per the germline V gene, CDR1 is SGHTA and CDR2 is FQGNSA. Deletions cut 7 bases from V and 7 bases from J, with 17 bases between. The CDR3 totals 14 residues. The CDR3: CASTLGGPGNEQFF. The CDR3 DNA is TGTGCCAGCACCCTCGGGGGGCCGGGAAATGAGCAGTTCTTC.